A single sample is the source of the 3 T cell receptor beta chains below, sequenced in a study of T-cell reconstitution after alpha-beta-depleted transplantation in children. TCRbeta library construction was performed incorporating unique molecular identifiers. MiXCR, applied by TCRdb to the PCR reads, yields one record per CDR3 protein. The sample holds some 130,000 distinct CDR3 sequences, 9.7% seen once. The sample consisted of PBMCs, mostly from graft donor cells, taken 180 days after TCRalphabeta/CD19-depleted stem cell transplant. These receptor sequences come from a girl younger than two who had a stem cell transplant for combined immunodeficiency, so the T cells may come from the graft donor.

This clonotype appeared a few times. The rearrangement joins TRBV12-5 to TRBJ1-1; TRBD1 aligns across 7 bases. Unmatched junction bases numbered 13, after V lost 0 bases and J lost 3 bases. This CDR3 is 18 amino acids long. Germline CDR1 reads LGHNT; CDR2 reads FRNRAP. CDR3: CASGLVSSLQGLDTEAFF. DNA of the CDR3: TGTGCTAGTGGTTTGGTATCCTCCTTACAGGGGTTGGACACTGAAGCTTTCTTT.

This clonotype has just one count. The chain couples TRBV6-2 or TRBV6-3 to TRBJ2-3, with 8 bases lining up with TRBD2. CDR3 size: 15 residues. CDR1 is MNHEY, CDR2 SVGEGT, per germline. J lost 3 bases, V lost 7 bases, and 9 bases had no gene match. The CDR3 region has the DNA TGTGCCAGCAATCTACTAGCGGTAGGGACAGATACGCAGTATTTT. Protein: CASNLLAVGTDTQYF.

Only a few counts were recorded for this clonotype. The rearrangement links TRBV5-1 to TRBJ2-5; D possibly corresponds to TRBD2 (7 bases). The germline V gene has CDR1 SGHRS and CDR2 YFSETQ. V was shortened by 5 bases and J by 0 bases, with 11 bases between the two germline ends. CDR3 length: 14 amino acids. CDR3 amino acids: CASRGRGDQETQYF. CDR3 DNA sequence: TGCGCCAGCAGGGGGAGGGGGGACCAAGAGACCCAGTACTTC.